These T cell receptor beta chains were read from a single sample in a study of OX40 agonist ivuxolimab in advanced cancers. Profiling relied on immunoSEQ multiplex PCR, and the TCRdb table lists in-frame clones only, not all of them. The data contain approximately 79,000 clones, around 94% of them singletons. Here the sequenced sample was CD4+ or CD8+ T cells sorted from blood, taken in a trial of the OX40 agonist ivuxolimab. These receptors were obtained from an adult with an advanced solid tumor such as melanoma, head and neck, liver or kidney cancer. CDR3s include the opening cysteine and the closing phenylalanine or tryptophan. A D gene is named only where the DNA matches it firmly.

D gene,V gene,J gene,CDR3 DNA,CDR3 protein
TRBD2,TRBV4-1,TRBJ2-5,TGCGCCAGCAGCCGCACCCCCTCGGGGACTACACAAGAGACCCAGTACTTC,CASSRTPSGTTQETQYF
TRBD2,TRBV7-9,TRBJ2-1,TGTGCCAGCACCCAGTCACCGGGACTAGCGGAGAGGGAGCAGTTCTTC,CASTQSPGLAEREQFF
TRBD1,TRBV7-9,TRBJ1-2,TGTGCCAGCAGCCCTGGACAGGGCAATGGCTACACCTTC,CASSPGQGNGYTF
TRBD1,TRBV9,TRBJ1-1,TGTGCCAGCAGCGCCGAGGGACAGATCATGAACACTGAAGCTTTCTTT,CASSAEGQIMNTEAFF
-,TRBV7-2,TRBJ2-1,-,CASILDVTNEQFF
TRBD1,TRBV7-2,TRBJ2-7,TGTGCCAGCAGCGTAACAGGGGACTCCTACGAGCAGTACTTC,CASSVTGDSYEQYF
-,TRBV5-4,TRBJ2-3,TGTGCCAGCAGCTTGGATCTAGGAGGAGATACGCAGTATTTT,CASSLDLGGDTQYF
-,TRBV5-6,TRBJ1-5,TGTGCCAGCAGCTCCTCAGGGGTGGGGAAAGGTTTGCATTTT,CASSSSGVGKGLHF
-,TRBV5-1,TRBJ2-2,TGCGCCAGCAGTTCGGGACCGATGAACACCGGGGAGCTGTTTTTT,CASSSGPMNTGELFF
-,TRBV4-1,TRBJ2-7,TGCGCCAGCAGCCTAGGGGTGGGGGTCGGGTCCTACGAGCAGTACTTC,CASSLGVGVGSYEQYF
TRBD1,TRBV5-6,TRBJ1-1,TGTGCCAGCAGCCATTGGACAGGGTGGGCCACTGAAGCTTTCTTT,CASSHWTGWATEAFF
-,TRBV5-6,TRBJ1-1,TGTGCCAGCAGCTTGCGACCGGTGCGTGGGAACACTGAAGCTTTCTTT,CASSLRPVRGNTEAFF
TRBD1,TRBV6-6,TRBJ1-2,TGTGCCAGCAGTTACAGGACAGGGGACTATGACTATGGCTACACCTTC,CASSYRTGDYDYGYTF
-,TRBV19,TRBJ1-3,TGTGCCAGTAGTATCTCATTACAGGCTGGAAACACCATATATTTT,CASSISLQAGNTIYF